The text below deals with one T cell receptor beta chain. The length of the CDR3 is 16 residues. The V gene's germline CDR1 is SEHNR and CDR2 FQNEAQ (reference sequence). Losses at the gene ends were 6 bases for V and 1 base for J; bases not matched to a gene: 6. Across 24 US areas, participants ranged in age from 18 to 89 years. Cohort 3 recovery required two negative PCRs, clearance, or symptom resolution. This record comes from a study of blood T cell repertoires in COVID-19. Study as a whole: Sources were T cells, B-cell-depleted T cells, or PBMCs; the material itself was cDNA or gDNA.

TCRdb keeps only in-frame clones here, not all; method: immunoSEQ multiplex PCR. The repertoire holds about 350,000 clones, with 87% as singletons. The sample taken for sequencing was PBMCs or T cells enriched from blood (not recorded which). This clonotype originated in a woman between 25 and 40 years old who had recovered from COVID-19. J is TRBJ2-1 and V is TRBV7-9, with TRBD1 identical over 10 bases. CDR3: CASRFRGQGSYNEQFF. In DNA, the CDR3 is TGTGCCAGCAGATTCCGGGGACAGGGGTCCTACAATGAGCAGTTCTTC.